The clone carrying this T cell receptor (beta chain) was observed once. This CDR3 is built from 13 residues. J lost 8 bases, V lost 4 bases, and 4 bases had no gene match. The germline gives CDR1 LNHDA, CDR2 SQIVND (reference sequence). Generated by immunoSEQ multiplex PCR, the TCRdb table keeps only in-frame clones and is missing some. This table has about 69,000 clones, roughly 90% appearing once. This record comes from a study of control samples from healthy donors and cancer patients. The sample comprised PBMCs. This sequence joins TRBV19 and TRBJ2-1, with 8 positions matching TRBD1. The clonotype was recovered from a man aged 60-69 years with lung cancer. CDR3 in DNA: TGTGCCAGTAGTAGGGCAGGGGGCGATGAGCAGTTCTTC. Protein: CASSRAGGDEQFF. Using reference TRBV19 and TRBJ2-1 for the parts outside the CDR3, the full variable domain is DGGITQSPKYLFRKEGQNVTLSCEQNLNHDAMYWYRQDPGQGLRLIYYSQIVNDFQKGDIAEGYSVSREKKESFPLTVTSAQKNPTAFYLCASSRAGGDEQFFGPGTRLTVL.